Shown below are 22 T cell receptor beta chains from a single sample sequenced in a study of CD8+CD57+ T cells in acquired aplastic anemia. Patients picked for sequencing had shown CD8+CD57+ cell expansion detected by flow cytometry. Genomic DNA constituted the template upon which TCR beta VDJ and CDR3 profiling was performed. One entry per CDR3 protein, called by TCRdb with MiXCR from the reads. This sample carries about 190,000 distinct CDR3 sequences, around half of them seen once, and the ten largest clones take 8% to 10%. The sample comprised sorted CD4+, CD8+, or CD8+CD57+ T cells (not recorded which) from PBMCs. All receptors come from a human donor with aplastic anemia.

The chain carries TRBV15 and TRBJ2-4; D tentatively fits TRBD1 or TRBD2 (5 bases each). Germline V gene data show CDR1 as LNHNV and CDR2 as YYDKDF (reference sequence). This CDR3 comprises 15 residues. V was pared by 3 bases and J by 5 bases, with 14 bases between. The CDR3 bases are TGTGCCACCAGCAGCGGACAATACGGGGAAAACATTCAGTACTTC. Protein sequence: CATSSGQYGENIQYF.

This clonotype turned up a few times. The chain couples TRBV6-5 to TRBJ2-3; 15 bases align to TRBD2. Trimming removed 2 bases from V and 1 base from J; junction bases left unmatched: 7. The germline gives CDR1 MNHEY, CDR2 SVGAGI. CDR3 length: 19 residues. CDR3 region: CASSYAGLAGGPGTDTQYF. As DNA, the CDR3 is TGTGCCAGCAGTTACGCTGGACTAGCGGGAGGGCCTGGCACAGATACGCAGTATTTT.

V usage is TRBV14 and J usage is TRBJ2-7, with TRBD2 matching 14 bases. Germline V gene data show CDR1 as SGHDN and CDR2 as FVKESK. The CDR3 sequence is 18 residues long. Germline trimming cut 3 bases from V and 3 bases from J; bases unmatched to any gene: 10. CDR3 nucleotides: TGTGCCAGCAGCCAGCGACTAGCGGGGGGGCCTAACTTCTACGAGCAGTACTTC. It codes for CASSQRLAGGPNFYEQYF.

This clonotype was seen ten or more times. This sequence joins TRBV20-1 and TRBJ2-1; D could derive from TRBD1 or TRBD2 (6 bases each). The V and J ends lost 6 bases and 3 bases respectively, with 18 bases between them. Germline V gives CDR1 DFQATT, CDR2 SNEGSKA (reference sequence). The CDR3 covers 15 residues. CDR3 in amino acids: CSAKGGSDRYNEQFF. In nucleotides, the CDR3 is TGCAGTGCCAAAGGGGGGAGTGACCGCTACAATGAGCAGTTCTTC.

Note on this clonotype: Mismatch with germline at one junction end may stem from a read error. The chain couples TRBV7-3 to TRBJ2-7; 7 nucleotides line up with TRBD1. Germline CDR1 is SGHTA and CDR2 is FQGTGA. The CDR3 sequence is 15 residues long. CDR3 protein: CASSPLTGSSNEQYF. The CDR3 DNA follows: TGTGCCAGCAGCCCTTTGACAGGGAGCTCCAACGAGCAGTACTTC.

To note about this clonotype: A much larger clone differs from this one at a single base, so this may be a read error. The V gene is TRBV5-1, the J gene TRBJ2-1; D may be TRBD2 (5 bases). The CDR3 sequence is 15 residues long. V lost 3 bases to trimming and J lost 9 bases, with 19 bases between them. CDR1 and CDR2 (germline): SGHRS, YFSETQ. The CDR3 DNA sequence: TGCGCCAGCAGCTCGGGTGGACCGACTACTGGTGAGCAGTTCTTC. Amino acid sequence: CASSSGGPTTGEQFF.

The chain employs TRBV20-1 and TRBJ2-6, with D perhaps being TRBD1 or TRBD2 (5 bases each). CDR3 length equals 15 residues. Deletions cut 1 base from V and 4 bases from J, with 11 bases between. Germline loops: CDR1 DFQATT, CDR2 SNEGSKA (reference sequence). CDR3 in amino acids: CSARVWGKGANVLTF. For the CDR3, the DNA is TGCAGTGCTAGAGTATGGGGGAAAGGGGCCAACGTCCTGACTTTC.

This clonotype was counted at least ten times. CDR3 bases: TGTGCCAGCAGTTTCCCGGGTGCGACCCAGTACTTC. Translation gives CASSFPGATQYF. The chain carries TRBV12-3 or TRBV12-4 and TRBJ2-5; D is unresolved. The V end lost 3 bases, the J end lost 7 bases, and 9 bases lay between the germline ends. This CDR3 is built from 12 residues.

Comments on this clonotype: A single base separates this from a much larger clone, so it may be a read error. V usage is TRBV5-5 and J usage is TRBJ1-2; unclear D gene. Per germline, CDR1 SGHKS and CDR2 YYEKEE (reference sequence). CDR3 length: 14 amino acids. The V end was cut by 3 bases, the J end by 3 bases, with 12 bases between. DNA of the CDR3: TGTGCCAGCAGCTCGCACAGTTCCTACTATGGCTACACCTTC. Translated: CASSSHSSYYGYTF.

A few counts support this clonotype. The J gene is TRBJ1-2, the V gene TRBV20-1; no reliable D call. Germline CDR1 reads DFQATT; CDR2 reads SNEGSKA (reference sequence). V was trimmed by 6 bases and J by 1 base, leaving 12 bases between them. This CDR3 is built from 13 residues. The CDR3 reads CSADPYNNYGYTF. CDR3 DNA: TGCAGTGCGGACCCGTACAATAACTATGGCTACACCTTC.

The chain links TRBV19 to TRBJ2-5, with 10 bases that match TRBD2. The length of the CDR3 is 15 residues. Germline CDR1 reads LNHDA; CDR2 reads SQIVND (reference sequence). The junction had 6 bases not matched to a gene; V was cut back by 4 bases and J by 4 bases. The CDR3 region is CASSTSGGRGETQYF. DNA of the CDR3: TGTGCCAGTAGTACTAGCGGGGGCCGGGGAGAGACCCAGTACTTC.

This chain links TRBV12-3 or TRBV12-4 with TRBJ2-1; perhaps TRBD2 as D (5 bases). V was shortened by 5 bases and J by 12 bases, with 17 bases between the two germline ends. The length of the CDR3 is 13 residues. The CDR3 protein is CASSLTVGAGQFF. The DNA for the CDR3 is TGTGCCAGCAGTCTAACTGTAGGTGCGGGGCAGTTCTTC.

The rearrangement uses TRBV7-9 and TRBJ1-3; no reliable D call. CDR3 size: 15 residues. Germline V gene sequence: CDR1 SEHNR, CDR2 FQNEAQ (reference sequence). V shed 4 bases and J shed 4 bases, with 14 bases lying between them. The CDR3 loop is CASSCPETGGNTIYF. The CDR3 DNA sequence: TGTGCCAGCAGCTGCCCCGAGACTGGGGGAAACACCATATATTTT.

This chain uses TRBV20-1 with TRBJ2-7, with 9 bases lining up with TRBD1. This CDR3 spans 16 amino acids. Trimming removed 1 base from V and 6 bases from J; junction bases left unmatched: 13. Germline loops: CDR1 DFQATT, CDR2 SNEGSKA (reference sequence). The CDR3 bases are TGCAGTGCTAGAGTTGCCGGGACAGGGTATTCCGGCGAGCAGTACTTC. Its translation: CSARVAGTGYSGEQYF.

This clonotype appeared many times. CDR3 residues: CASSESGTGFEPLHF. The CDR3 DNA is TGTGCCAGCAGTGAATCTGGGACAGGATTTGAACCCCTCCACTTT. V usage is TRBV6-1 and J usage is TRBJ1-6, with 8 bases matching TRBD1. Germline V lookup: CDR1 MNHNS, CDR2 SASEGT. Trimming removed 2 bases from V and 12 bases from J; junction bases left unmatched: 9. This CDR3 spans 15 amino acids.

This clonotype was counted once. The V call is TRBV12-3 or TRBV12-4, the J call TRBJ2-5; the D is unclear. Trimming removed 6 bases at V and 5 bases at J, with 10 bases between. This CDR3 is built from 12 residues. The CDR3 DNA reads as TGTGCCAGCAGCCCGACCCGGGAGACCCAGTACTTC. Its translation is CASSPTRETQYF.

This clonotype was seen more than once but under ten times. The chain uses TRBV6-2 or TRBV6-3 and TRBJ1-5; TRBD1 might be the D (5 bases). Trimming removed 0 bases from V and 7 bases from J, with 16 bases in between. The CDR3 is made up of 16 amino acids. The germline V gene has CDR1 MNHEY and CDR2 SVGEGT. CDR3: CASSYSSVTESQPQHF. The CDR3 coding sequence is TGTGCCAGCAGTTACTCGAGTGTGACAGAGAGCCAGCCCCAGCATTTT.

The J gene is TRBJ2-3, the V gene TRBV2; 9 positions agree with TRBD1. V gave up 9 bases and J gave up 1 base; unmatched junction bases: 8. The CDR3 extends over 15 amino acids. Germline loops: CDR1 SNHLY, CDR2 FYNNEI. As DNA, the CDR3 is TGTGCCAGTTCTGAACAGGGGGCAGGCACAGATACGCAGTATTTT. The encoded protein is CASSEQGAGTDTQYF. Full variable domain (rest looked up from reference TRBV2 and TRBJ2-3): EPEVTQTPSHQVTQMGQEVILRCVPISNHLYFYWYRQILGQKVEFLVSFYNNEISEKSEIFDDQFSVERPDGSNFTLKIRSTKLEDSAMYFCASSEQGAGTDTQYFGPGTRLTVL.

The V gene is TRBV25-1, the J gene TRBJ2-3; D might be TRBD2 (6 bases). V was cut by 5 bases and J by 0 bases, with 15 bases left in between. This CDR3 has 16 amino acids. From germline, CDR1 is MGHDK and CDR2 SYGVNS. DNA of the CDR3: TGTGCCAGCAGTTCTCGCGGGGCCGGCAGCACAGATACGCAGTATTTT. Amino acid sequence: CASSSRGAGSTDTQYF.

This clonotype was picked up many times. J is TRBJ2-4 and V is TRBV7-3, with TRBD2 matching over 10 bases. Germline CDR1 reads SGHTA; CDR2 reads FQGTGA. V shed 2 bases, J shed 10 bases, and the junction held 8 bases outside the gene matches. The CDR3 spans 15 residues. The CDR3 here is CASSLEGLAVDIQYF. The CDR3 DNA reads as TGTGCCAGCAGCTTAGAAGGACTAGCGGTCGATATTCAGTACTTC.

This clonotype showed up many times. This chain uses TRBV11-3 with TRBJ2-3; D might be TRBD1 or TRBD2, each matching 6 bases. V lost 5 bases, J lost 0 bases, and 12 bases lay in between. CDR1 and CDR2 from the germline V gene are SGHNT and YENEEA. The CDR3 is 15 amino acids. CDR3 loop: CASSPLGGSTDTQYF. CDR3 bases: TGTGCCAGCAGCCCCCTAGGGGGGAGCACAGATACGCAGTATTTT.

The V call is TRBV3-1, the J call TRBJ2-3; TRBD2 aligns across 10 bases. The CDR3 consists of 15 residues. From germline, CDR1 is LGHDT and CDR2 YNNKEL (reference sequence). V dropped 4 bases and J dropped 3; count of bases not matched to a gene: 4. Written as DNA, the CDR3 is TGTGCCAGCAGCCCCAGCGGGGGGGCTACAGATACGCAGTATTTT. The encoded protein is CASSPSGGATDTQYF.